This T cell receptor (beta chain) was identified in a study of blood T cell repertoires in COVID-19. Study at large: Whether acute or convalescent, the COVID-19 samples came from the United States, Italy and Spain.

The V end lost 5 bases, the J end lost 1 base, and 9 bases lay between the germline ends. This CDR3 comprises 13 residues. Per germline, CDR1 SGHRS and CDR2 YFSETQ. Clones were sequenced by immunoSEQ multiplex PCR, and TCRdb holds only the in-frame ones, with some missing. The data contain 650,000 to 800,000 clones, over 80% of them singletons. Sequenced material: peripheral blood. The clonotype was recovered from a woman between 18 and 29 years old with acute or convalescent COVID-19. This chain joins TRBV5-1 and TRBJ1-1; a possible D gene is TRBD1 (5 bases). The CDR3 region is CASRNGQNTEAFF. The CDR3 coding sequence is TGCGCCAGCAGAAATGGACAGAACACTGAAGCTTTCTTT.